This is a list of T cell receptor beta chains from one sample in a study of blood T cells in healthy people across ages. TCRdb called the 5' RACE reads again in MiXCR, with one record for every CDR3 protein. The sample lists about a million distinct CDR3 sequences; roughly two fifths were seen once. Material for sequencing was blood. The source is a man aged 18 to 29 in good health. Both conserved end residues are part of each CDR3. A D gene is named only where the DNA matches it firmly. Clone size is stated in some rows and not others, as once, few, many or a class when expanded.

length | D | J | size | V | DNA | CDR3
11 | - | TRBJ2-7 | few | TRBV21-1 | TGTGCTTACCGGGCAGACCACGAGCAGTACTTC | CAYRADHEQYF
13 | TRBD2 | TRBJ2-1 | - | TRBV25-1 | TGTGCCAGCAGTGCCCGACTAGCGGGTGAGCAGTTCTTC | CASSARLAGEQFF
14 | TRBD1 | TRBJ1-5 | - | TRBV20-1 | TGCAGTGCTAGTCCCGGACAGGGGGATCAGCCCCAGCATTTT | CSASPGQGDQPQHF
13 | - | TRBJ2-5 | few | TRBV10-3 | TGTGCCATCACCGAGGGAACGCAAGAGACCCAGTACTTC | CAITEGTQETQYF
15 | - | TRBJ1-2 | - | TRBV6-5 | TGTGCCAGCCGCAGAGGCCTGGGGGATAACTATGGCTACACCTTC | CASRRGLGDNYGYTF
15 | - | TRBJ2-7 | - | TRBV6-2/TRBV6-3 | TGTGCCAGCAGTCCTCAGGAGGGCGGGCTCTACGAGCAGTACTTC | CASSPQEGGLYEQYF
15 | - | TRBJ1-5 | - | TRBV9 | TGTGCCAGCAGCGAGGGGGGGGGTTCGGGTCAGCCCCAGCATTTT | CASSEGGGSGQPQHF
16 | - | TRBJ2-5 | - | TRBV7-9 | TGTGCCAGCAGCTTAGCGAAGGACAGAAGTGGCGAGACCCAGTACTTC | CASSLAKDRSGETQYF
14 | - | TRBJ1-1 | - | TRBV5-1 | TGCGCCAGCGGCTTGATGACTCTGGGCACTGAAGCTTTCTTT | CASGLMTLGTEAFF
17 | - | TRBJ2-3 | - | TRBV3-1 | TGTGCCAGCAGCCCCTACCACAGACGGATTAGCACAGATACGCAGTATTTT | CASSPYHRRISTDTQYF
11 | - | TRBJ2-7 | - | TRBV30 | TGTGCCGGGAGCACTACCTACGAGCAGTACTTC | CAGSTTYEQYF
14 | TRBD1 | TRBJ2-3 | - | TRBV20-1 | TGCAGTGCTAGAAACAGACAGGGGGCAGCTACGCAGTATTTT | CSARNRQGAATQYF
17 | - | TRBJ1-1 | - | TRBV7-2 | TGTGCCAGCAGCTTAGTTCCCCAGGCAGCTCTGAACACTGAAGCTTTCTTT | CASSLVPQAALNTEAFF